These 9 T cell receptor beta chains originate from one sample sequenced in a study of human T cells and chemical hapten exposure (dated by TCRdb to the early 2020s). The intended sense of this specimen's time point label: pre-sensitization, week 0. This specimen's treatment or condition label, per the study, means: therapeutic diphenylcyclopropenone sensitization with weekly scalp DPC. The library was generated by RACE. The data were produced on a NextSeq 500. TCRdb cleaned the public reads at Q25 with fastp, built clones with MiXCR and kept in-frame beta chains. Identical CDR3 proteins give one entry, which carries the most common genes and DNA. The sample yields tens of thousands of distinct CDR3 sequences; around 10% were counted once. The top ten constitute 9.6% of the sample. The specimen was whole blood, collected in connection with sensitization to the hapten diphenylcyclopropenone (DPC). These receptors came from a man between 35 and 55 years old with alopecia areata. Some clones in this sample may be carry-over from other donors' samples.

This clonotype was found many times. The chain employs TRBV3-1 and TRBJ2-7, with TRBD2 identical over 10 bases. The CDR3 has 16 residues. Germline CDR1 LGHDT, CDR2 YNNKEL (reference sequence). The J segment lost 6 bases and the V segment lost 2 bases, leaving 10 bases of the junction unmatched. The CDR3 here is CASSQYRLAGPREQYF. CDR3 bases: TGTGCCAGCAGCCAATATCGACTAGCGGGCCCACGCGAGCAGTACTTC.

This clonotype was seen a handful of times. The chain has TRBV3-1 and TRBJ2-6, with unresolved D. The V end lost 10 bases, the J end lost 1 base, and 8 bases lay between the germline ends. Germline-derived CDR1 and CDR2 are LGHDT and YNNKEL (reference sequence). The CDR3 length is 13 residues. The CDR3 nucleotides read TGTGCCATTCAGAAGTCTGGGGCCAACGTCCTGACTTTC. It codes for CAIQKSGANVLTF.

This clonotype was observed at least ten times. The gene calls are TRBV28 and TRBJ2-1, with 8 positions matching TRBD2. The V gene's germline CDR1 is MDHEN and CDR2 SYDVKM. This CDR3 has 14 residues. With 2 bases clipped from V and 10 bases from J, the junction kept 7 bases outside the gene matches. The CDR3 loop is CASSLREGLKEQFF. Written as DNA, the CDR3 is TGTGCCAGCAGTTTACGGGAGGGCCTGAAGGAGCAGTTCTTC.

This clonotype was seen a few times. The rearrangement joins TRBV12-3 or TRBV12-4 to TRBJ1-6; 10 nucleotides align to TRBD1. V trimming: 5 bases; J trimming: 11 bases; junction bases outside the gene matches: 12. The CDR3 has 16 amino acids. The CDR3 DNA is TGTGCCAGCAGTCCGCGTGGGACAGGGGCCCCTACACCCCTCCACTTT. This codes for CASSPRGTGAPTPLHF.

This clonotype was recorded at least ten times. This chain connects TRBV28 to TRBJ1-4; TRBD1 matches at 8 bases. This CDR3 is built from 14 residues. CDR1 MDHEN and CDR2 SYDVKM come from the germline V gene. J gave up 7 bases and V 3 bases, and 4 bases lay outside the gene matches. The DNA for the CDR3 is TGTGCCAGCAGTTTGGGCAGGGGGCGTGAAAAACTGTTTTTT. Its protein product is CASSLGRGREKLFF.

In DNA form, the CDR3 reads TGTGCCAGCAGCCCGGACTACGAGCAGTACTTC. Translating it yields CASSPDYEQYF. The chain is built from TRBV11-1 and TRBJ2-7, with D unclear. The CDR3 loop spans 11 amino acids. Germline V gene sequence: CDR1 SGHAT, CDR2 FQDESV (reference sequence). The V gene lost 5 bases and the J gene lost 3 bases, with 5 bases spanning the gap. The whole variable domain, filled in from reference TRBV11-1 and TRBJ2-7, reads EAEVAQSPRYKITEKSQAVAFWCDPISGHATLYWYRQILGQGPELLVQFQDESVVDDSQLPKDRFSAERLKGVDSTLKIQPAELGDSAMYLCASSPDYEQYFGPGTRLTVT.

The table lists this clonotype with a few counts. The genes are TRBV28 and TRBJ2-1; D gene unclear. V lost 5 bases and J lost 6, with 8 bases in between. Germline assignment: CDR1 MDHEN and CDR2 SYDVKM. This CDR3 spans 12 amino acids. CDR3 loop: CASSGNPNEQFF. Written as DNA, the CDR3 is TGTGCCAGCAGTGGGAATCCCAATGAGCAGTTCTTC.

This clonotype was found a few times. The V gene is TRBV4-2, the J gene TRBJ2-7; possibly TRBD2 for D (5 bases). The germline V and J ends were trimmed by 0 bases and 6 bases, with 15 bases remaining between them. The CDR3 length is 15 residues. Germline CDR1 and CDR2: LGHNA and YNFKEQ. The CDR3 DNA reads TGTGCCAGCAGCCAAGAGGCGGGCACTAGGGCCGAGCAGTACTTC. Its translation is CASSQEAGTRAEQYF.

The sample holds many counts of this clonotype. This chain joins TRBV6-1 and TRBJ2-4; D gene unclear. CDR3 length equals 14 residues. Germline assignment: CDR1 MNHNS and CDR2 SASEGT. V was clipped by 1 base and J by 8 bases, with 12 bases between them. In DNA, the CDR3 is TGTGCCAGCAGTGAAGATATAGGGATGGACATTCAGTACTTC. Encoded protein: CASSEDIGMDIQYF.